These T cell receptor beta chains were read from a single sample in a study of OX40 agonist ivuxolimab in advanced cancers. Clones were sequenced by immunoSEQ multiplex PCR, and TCRdb holds only the in-frame ones, with some missing. The sample holds approximately 64,000 clones; 86% are singletons and the top ten take 2.8%. Sequencing used CD4+ or CD8+ T cells sorted from blood, obtained in a trial of the OX40 agonist ivuxolimab. The receptors were sampled from an adult with an advanced solid tumor such as melanoma, head and neck, liver or kidney cancer. Each CDR3 is given with its conserved first and last residue.

j_call: TRBJ1-6; v_call: TRBV5-4; cdr3_aa: CASSRGIGQTTQGSPLHF
j_call: TRBJ1-1; v_call: TRBV29-1; cdr3_aa: CSGSNTEAFF
j_call: TRBJ1-6; v_call: TRBV4-1; cdr3_aa: CASSQVKEGSSPLHF
j_call: TRBJ2-3; v_call: TRBV29-1; cdr3_aa: CSAGLAFTDTQYF
j_call: TRBJ2-1; v_call: TRBV14; cdr3_aa: CASRTTGSIEQFF
j_call: TRBJ2-7; v_call: TRBV2; cdr3_aa: CASSRSGTSSYEQYF
j_call: TRBJ2-7; v_call: TRBV18; cdr3_aa: CASSPQVGQGYYEQYF
j_call: TRBJ1-5; v_call: TRBV2; cdr3_aa: CASSTQRGAGSDSNQPQHF
j_call: TRBJ1-2; v_call: TRBV10-3; cdr3_aa: CAIRESEGGGYTF
j_call: TRBJ2-2; v_call: TRBV11-3; cdr3_aa: CASSSGQYTGELFF
j_call: TRBJ1-5; v_call: TRBV7-9; cdr3_aa: CASSSGDRGGNQPQHF
j_call: TRBJ1-1; v_call: TRBV5-1; cdr3_aa: CASSFDMNTEAFF
j_call: TRBJ1-2; v_call: TRBV9; cdr3_aa: CASSVATDPQGYYGYTF
j_call: TRBJ2-3; v_call: TRBV15; cdr3_aa: CATSRPRTGVFSTDTQYF
j_call: TRBJ2-5; v_call: TRBV5-4; cdr3_aa: CASSPRTGLQETQYF
j_call: TRBJ2-5; v_call: TRBV6-5; cdr3_aa: CASRSIRVRETQYF
j_call: TRBJ2-7; v_call: TRBV18; cdr3_aa: CASSPRTGRESSYEQYF
j_call: TRBJ2-7; v_call: TRBV7-2; cdr3_aa: CASSLGGGFGAAYEQYF
j_call: TRBJ1-1; v_call: TRBV10-3; cdr3_aa: CAISAEAEAFF
j_call: TRBJ2-7; v_call: TRBV27; cdr3_aa: CASSFLQGARYEQYF
j_call: TRBJ1-3; v_call: TRBV19; cdr3_aa: CASSIGAGPGNTIYF
j_call: TRBJ1-4; v_call: TRBV19; cdr3_aa: CASETGGASEKLFF
j_call: TRBJ2-1; v_call: TRBV19; cdr3_aa: CASSSYHRDKQFF
j_call: TRBJ2-7; v_call: TRBV7-6; cdr3_aa: CASRKTGSHEQYF
j_call: TRBJ2-7; v_call: TRBV6-1; cdr3_aa: CASSGGYEQYF
j_call: TRBJ1-2; v_call: TRBV5-6; cdr3_aa: CASSSGDRSLGGYTF
j_call: TRBJ1-2; v_call: TRBV2; cdr3_aa: CASVRDGYGYTF
j_call: TRBJ1-4; v_call: TRBV7-3; cdr3_aa: CASSRLGGANEKLFF
j_call: TRBJ1-5; v_call: TRBV4-1; cdr3_aa: CASSPSGLHFVQPQHF
j_call: TRBJ2-3; v_call: TRBV30; cdr3_aa: CAWNPGQSTDTQYF
j_call: TRBJ2-7; v_call: TRBV5-1; cdr3_aa: CASSFSSGGASSYEQYF
j_call: TRBJ1-5; v_call: TRBV6-1; cdr3_aa: CASSPVTSNQPQHF
j_call: TRBJ1-4; v_call: TRBV5-1; cdr3_aa: CASSSNVMQGGEKLFF
j_call: TRBJ2-4; v_call: TRBV7-2; cdr3_aa: CASSLMGGGAGIQYF
j_call: TRBJ2-7; v_call: TRBV2; cdr3_aa: CASSRGGGPYEQYF
j_call: TRBJ1-5; v_call: TRBV7-9; cdr3_aa: CASSLDHTTYSNQPQHF
j_call: TRBJ2-7; v_call: TRBV2; cdr3_aa: CASGALANEQYF
j_call: TRBJ1-3; v_call: TRBV2; cdr3_aa: CASKLLISGNTIYF
j_call: TRBJ2-3; v_call: TRBV5-1; cdr3_aa: CASSPSQGGGPTDTQYF
j_call: TRBJ1-3; v_call: TRBV18; cdr3_aa: CASSPDETSGNTIYF
j_call: TRBJ1-4; v_call: TRBV28; cdr3_aa: CASIPRGSQANEKLFF